This TCR beta chain derives from a study of beta chain features in type 1 diabetes. The wider study: What patients shared with healthy donors was a similar profile of age, gender and cell yields. Study-level results: Among type 1 diabetes patients, VDJ junctions had fewer insertions and more deletions.

In germline, CDR1 is SGHRS, CDR2 YFSETQ. The length of the CDR3 is 17 residues. V was pared by 1 base and J by 7 bases, with 11 bases of the junction left unmatched. Every bit of the isolated RNA underwent reverse transcription, so sequencing read expressed TCRB transcripts. Sequencing was performed with immunoSEQ multiplex PCR; in TCRdb, only in-frame clones are kept and a portion is missing. This table holds 120,000 to 150,000 clones, 6.9% found once. This clone was seen more than once but under ten times. Its target is not known. The sequence came from a woman in her 30s in good health. This chain joins TRBV5-1 and TRBJ2-3; 11 nucleotides align to TRBD2. Sequenced material: central memory CD4+ T cells from blood. Here the CDR3 DNA reads TGCGCCAGCAGCTTGTTGGAAACTAGCGGGAGTAGGTATACGCAGTATTTT. Amino acids: CASSLLETSGSRYTQYF. The variable domain in full, with the rest retrieved from reference TRBV5-1 and TRBJ2-3, is KAGVTQTPRYLIKTRGQQVTLSCSPISGHRSVSWYQQTPGQGLQFLFEYFSETQRNKGNFPGRFSGRQFSNSRSEMNVSTLELGDSALYLCASSLLETSGSRYTQYFGPGTRLTVL.